This T cell receptor (beta chain) originates from a study of blood T cell repertoires in COVID-19. TCRdb keeps only in-frame clones here, not all; method: immunoSEQ multiplex PCR. The sample includes around 83,000 clones, 70% to 90% of them seen just once. CDR3 size: 13 residues. V and J are TRBV21-1 and TRBJ1-4; TRBD1, the table's D call, was not compared with the DNA. TRBV21-1 is tagged as a pseudogene. This clonotype was sampled from an elderly man with active or convalescent COVID-19. The sequenced sample consisted of peripheral blood. The CDR3: CASTAGGNEKLFF. The CDR3 DNA reads TGTGCCAGCACCGCAGGGGGGAATGAAAAACTGTTTTTT.